This T cell receptor beta chain was sequenced for a study of Graves' ophthalmopathy and Graves' hyperthyroidism. Being free of ophthalmopathy for 18 months of follow-up defined stable hyperthyroidism. Patients were diagnosed from clinical symptoms, serum thyroxine, TRAb, thyroid ultrasound and orbital computed tomography. Amplifying from RNA transcripts, the study obtained TCR beta CDR3 regions. HTBI primers primed a first-round RT-PCR, and a second-round multiplex PCR followed. MiXCR was run by TCRdb on the multiplex PCR reads, yielding one entry per CDR3 protein. The sample includes hundreds of thousands of distinct CDR3 sequences, about 20% seen only once; the top ten take around 7%. The CDR3 covers 14 residues. V dropped 6 bases and J dropped 3; count of bases not matched to a gene: 6. CDR1 is DFQATT and CDR2 is SNEGSKA in the germline V gene (reference sequence). This clonotype was recorded many times.

The chain joins TRBV20-1 to TRBJ1-5; 9 positions agree with TRBD1. The sequence was collected from a woman between 18 and 29 years old with stable Graves' hyperthyroidism. Some clones in this sample may be carry-over from other donors' samples. Sample: peripheral blood. This chain's CDR3 is CSATQGANNQPQHF. In DNA form, the CDR3 reads TGCAGTGCAACACAGGGGGCGAACAATCAGCCCCAGCATTTT.